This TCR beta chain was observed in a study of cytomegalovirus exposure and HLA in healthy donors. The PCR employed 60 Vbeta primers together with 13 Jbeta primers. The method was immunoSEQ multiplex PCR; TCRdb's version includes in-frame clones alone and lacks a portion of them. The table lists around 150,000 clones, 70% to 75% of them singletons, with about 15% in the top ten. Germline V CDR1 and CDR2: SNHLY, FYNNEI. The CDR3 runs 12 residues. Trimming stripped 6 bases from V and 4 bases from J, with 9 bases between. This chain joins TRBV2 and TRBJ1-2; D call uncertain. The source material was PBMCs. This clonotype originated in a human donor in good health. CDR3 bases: TGTGCCAGCAGGGCGCGAGGCTATGGCTACACCTTC. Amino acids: CASRARGYGYTF.